Reported below is one TCR beta chain. Cells designated naive CD8 were CD45RO-negative and were positively selected for CCR7, with terminally differentiated effector memory CD45RA+ cells excluded. The data belong to a study of shared clonotypes between healthy human individuals. Only in-frame clones appear in the TCRdb table, and some are missing; sequencing was by immunoSEQ multiplex PCR. The table records 760,000 or so clones, 90% to 98% of them present only once. CDR1 is SGDLS and CDR2 is YYNGEE in the germline V gene. The CDR3 spans 16 residues. V dropped 3 bases and J dropped 2; count of bases not matched to a gene: 5.

This receptor was obtained from a young man in good health. The genes are TRBV9 and TRBJ2-3; 11 bases are a match to TRBD2. Material: naive CD8+ T cells sorted from blood. CDR3 in DNA: TGTGCCAGCAGCGGGGGGACTAGCGGCCTCACAGATACGCAGTATTTT. It specifies CASSGGTSGLTDTQYF.